The 25 T cell receptor beta chains in this list originate from one sample, sequenced in a study of CD4 T cell repertoires in COVID-19. No culture step preceded sequencing of the ex vivo isolated memory T cells. Assay: immunoSEQ multiplex PCR; the TCRdb copy retains only in-frame clones and omits some. The sample includes over 20,000 clones, roughly 84% of them seen just once. The sample here was central memory CD4+ T cells from blood, taken before the COVID-19 pandemic. All receptors derive from a human donor who had COVID-19.

The V gene is TRBV19, the J gene TRBJ2-7, with D possibly being TRBD2 (5 bases). V gave up 10 bases and J gave up 0 bases, with 13 bases separating them. Germline-derived CDR1 and CDR2 are LNHDA and SQIVND (reference sequence). CDR3 size: 13 residues. The CDR3 sequence is CATRNGGSYEQYF. The DNA for the CDR3 is TGTGCCACCCGGAATGGAGGCTCCTACGAGCAGTACTTC.

This clone came up a few times. This sequence joins TRBV9 and TRBJ1-2; TRBD1 matches 10 bases. V lost 1 base to trimming and J lost 7 bases; unmatched junction nucleotides: 7. Germline loops: CDR1 SGDLS, CDR2 YYNGEE. The CDR3 is made up of 15 amino acids. The CDR3 is CASSVQETGGAGYTF. The DNA of the CDR3 is TGTGCCAGCAGCGTACAAGAGACAGGGGGCGCTGGCTACACCTTC.

This rearrangement joins TRBV6-5 to TRBJ1-1; D possibly corresponds to TRBD1 (5 bases). The CDR3 length is 14 residues. CDR1 is MNHEY and CDR2 is SVGAGI in the germline V gene. Deletions cut 11 bases from V and 5 bases from J, with 21 bases between. The CDR3 sequence: CASQGAIKSTEAFF. The DNA for the CDR3 is TGTGCCTCCCAAGGGGCGATCAAGTCGACTGAAGCTTTCTTT.

The chain links TRBV5-1 to TRBJ2-2; D gene ambiguous. Germline CDR1 and CDR2: SGHRS and YFSETQ. This CDR3 is 14 amino acids long. Trimming shortened V by 0 bases and J by 3 bases, and 6 bases separated the two germline ends. CDR3 nucleotide sequence: TGCGCCAGCAGCTTGGCCCTAGACACCGGGGAGCTGTTTTTT. Amino acids: CASSLALDTGELFF.

The chain employs TRBV27 and TRBJ1-5; a weak D match, TRBD1 (6 bases). Germline V lookup: CDR1 MNHEY, CDR2 SMNVEV (reference sequence). V lost 4 bases, J lost 7 bases, and 20 bases lay in between. The CDR3 sequence is 16 residues long. The DNA of the CDR3 is TGTGCCAGCAGTTATTCCGGGACCTGGGGGCAACAGCCCCAGCATTTT. Protein sequence: CASSYSGTWGQQPQHF.

The V and J genes are TRBV7-5 and TRBJ2-3; the table calls TRBD2, which could not be checked here. TRBV7-5 is recorded as a pseudogene. CDR3 length: 17 amino acids. Here the CDR3 reads CARSLCRRGGRTDTQYF. The DNA for the CDR3 is TGTGCCAGAAGCTTATGTCGGCGGGGGGGCCGAACAGATACGCAGTATTTT.

This chain joins TRBV10-3 and TRBJ1-2, with 8 bases fitting TRBD1. This CDR3 comprises 13 residues. The ends lost 6 bases at V and 6 bases at J; junction bases unmatched: 6. Looked up from germline, CDR1 is ENHRY and CDR2 is SYGVKD. CDR3 nucleotide sequence: TGTGCCATCAGGGACAGGGCAGTTGATGGCTACACCTTC. Translated, it gives CAIRDRAVDGYTF.

This chain's CDR3 is CASSDRQGVGETQYF. CDR3 nucleotides: TGTGCCAGCAGTGACCGACAGGGTGTGGGAGAGACCCAGTACTTC. The chain uses TRBV27 and TRBJ2-5, with 7 bases fitting TRBD1. CDR3 length: 15 residues. CDR1 MNHEY and CDR2 SMNVEV come from the germline V gene (reference sequence). The ends lost 5 bases at V and 4 bases at J; junction bases unmatched: 10.

V and J are TRBV19 and TRBJ1-4, with D tentatively TRBD1 (6 bases). V was clipped by 4 bases and J by 3 bases, with 12 bases between them. Germline V lookup: CDR1 LNHDA, CDR2 SQIVND (reference sequence). This CDR3 spans 15 amino acids. CDR3 DNA: TGTGCCAGTAGTAATCCAGGGACACCTAATGAAAAACTGTTTTTT. It translates to CASSNPGTPNEKLFF. The full variable domain, with the rest looked up from reference TRBV19 and TRBJ1-4, is DGGITQSPKYLFRKEGQNVTLSCEQNLNHDAMYWYRQDPGQGLRLIYYSQIVNDFQKGDIAEGYSVSREKKESFPLTVTSAQKNPTAFYLCASSNPGTPNEKLFFGSGTQLSVL.

This chain links TRBV7-2 with TRBJ2-3, with 7 bases fitting TRBD2. This CDR3 has 15 amino acids. Germline V gene lookup returns CDR1 SGHTA and CDR2 FQGNSA. Trimming removed 8 bases from V and 5 bases from J; junction bases left unmatched: 13. This CDR3 reads CASGPGTTRKDTQYF. As DNA, the CDR3 is TGTGCCAGCGGCCCAGGGACTACCAGAAAAGATACGCAGTATTTT.

This chain links TRBV7-9 with TRBJ1-1; D perhaps matches TRBD1 (5 bases). The ends were cut back, 5 bases at V and 6 bases at J, with 13 bases in the middle. CDR1 and CDR2 from the germline V gene are SEHNR and FQNEAQ (reference sequence). This CDR3 is 13 amino acids long. CDR3 sequence reads: CASSQQDWSEAFF. DNA for the CDR3: TGTGCCAGCAGCCAACAGGATTGGTCTGAAGCTTTCTTT. The full variable domain, rest sourced from reference TRBV7-9 and TRBJ1-1, is DTGVSQNPRHKITKRGQNVTFRCDPISEHNRLYWYRQTLGQGPEFLTYFQNEAQLEKSRLLSDRFSAERPKGSFSTLEIQRTEQGDSAMYLCASSQQDWSEAFFGQGTRLTVV.

The chain combines TRBV2 with TRBJ2-5, with D uncertain. CDR3 length equals 13 residues. Germline V gene lookup returns CDR1 SNHLY and CDR2 FYNNEI. V was cut by 1 base and J by 7 bases, with 10 bases left in between. CDR3 nucleotides: TGTGCCAGCAGTGAAGGGGCCGAACTGACCCAGTACTTC. Amino acids: CASSEGAELTQYF.

This clone was found once. The CDR3 DNA reads as TGCAGCGTTGCCCCTAGCGGCTACGAGCAGTACTTC. This translates into CSVAPSGYEQYF. This chain connects TRBV29-1 to TRBJ2-7; 7 nucleotides agree with TRBD2. The CDR3 contains 12 residues. Germline CDR1 is SQVTM and CDR2 is ANQGSEA. With 4 bases clipped from V and 3 bases from J, the junction kept 3 bases outside the gene matches.

The V gene is TRBV28, the J gene TRBJ2-2; 11 bases are a match to TRBD2. Germline V CDR1 and CDR2: MDHEN, SYDVKM. J was trimmed by 4 bases and V by 7 bases; bases with no gene match: 2. This CDR3 has 14 amino acids. CDR3 in DNA: TGTGCCAGCAAACTAGCGGGAGTCACCGGGGAGCTGTTTTTT. It yields the protein CASKLAGVTGELFF. Full variable domain (remainder filled in from reference TRBV28 and TRBJ2-2): DVKVTQSSRYLVKRTGEKVFLECVQDMDHENMFWYRQDPGLGLRLIYFSYDVKMKEKGDIPEGYSVSREKKERFSLILESASTNQTSMYLCASKLAGVTGELFFGEGSRLTVL.

This rearrangement joins TRBV4-1 to TRBJ2-3; a possible D gene is TRBD1 (6 bases). The V gene's germline CDR1 is MGHRA and CDR2 YSYEKL. The CDR3 has 15 amino acids. The V and J ends lost 1 base and 3 bases respectively, with 11 bases between them. CDR3: CASSQGTVRTDTQYF. CDR3 sequence (DNA): TGCGCCAGCAGCCAAGGGACAGTGCGTACAGATACGCAGTATTTT.

The chain joins TRBV5-1 to TRBJ1-1; D is unclear. The CDR3 contains 14 residues. V dropped 5 bases and J dropped 2 bases, with 13 bases sitting between them. Germline-derived CDR1 and CDR2 are SGHRS and YFSETQ. The DNA for the CDR3 is TGCGCCAGCAGATTGACATACCTTAACACTGAAGCTTTCTTT. Amino acid sequence: CASRLTYLNTEAFF.

The chain couples TRBV11-2 to TRBJ2-2; perhaps TRBD2 as D (7 bases). CDR3 length: 17 residues. Germline V gene sequence: CDR1 SGHAT, CDR2 FQNNGV. The V gene lost 4 bases and the J gene lost 1 base, with 16 bases spanning the gap. For the CDR3, the DNA is TGTGCCAGCAGCTCCCGTGGGGGGGGGCTGAACACCGGGGAGCTGTTTTTT. It specifies CASSSRGGGLNTGELFF.

The sample holds one count of this clone. The rearrangement links TRBV29-1 to TRBJ2-2; D possibly corresponds to TRBD1 (5 bases). The CDR3 length is 14 residues. Germline V lookup: CDR1 SQVTM, CDR2 ANQGSEA. Trimming shortened V by 2 bases and J by 5 bases, and 12 bases separated the two germline ends. The DNA of the CDR3 is TGCAGCGTTGAAAGGGGCGGATTAACCGGGGAGCTGTTTTTT. Its protein is CSVERGGLTGELFF.

V is TRBV11-2 and J is TRBJ2-2, with D perhaps matching TRBD1 (6 bases). Per the germline V gene, CDR1 is SGHAT and CDR2 is FQNNGV. This CDR3 has 13 amino acids. Trimming took off 5 bases at V and 6 bases at J, with 10 bases between the two ends. CDR3 in amino acids: CASSQGRSGELFF. The DNA for the CDR3 is TGTGCCAGCAGCCAGGGGCGCTCCGGGGAGCTGTTTTTT.

The sample holds a few counts of this clone. J is TRBJ1-2 and V is TRBV18, with 7 bases matching TRBD1. This CDR3 region has 13 residues. Germline CDR1 is KGHSH and CDR2 is LQKENI. V lost 6 bases, J lost 6 bases, and 7 bases stayed unmatched. The CDR3 DNA reads TGTGCCAGCTCTTCCGGGACAGAGAATGGCTACACCTTC. Protein: CASSSGTENGYTF.

This clone was seen a single time. The CDR3 coding sequence is TGTGCCAGCTGGAGCGGGAGATCCAACAATGAGCAGTTCTTC. Protein product: CASWSGRSNNEQFF. The chain uses TRBV6-5 and TRBJ2-1, with 8 bases fitting TRBD2. The germline V gene encodes CDR1 MNHEY and CDR2 SVGAGI. The CDR3 is made up of 14 amino acids. The trim removed 8 bases at V and 5 bases at J, leaving 8 bases unmatched.

This clone was recorded once. The V gene is TRBV7-2, the J gene TRBJ1-5, with 7 positions matching TRBD1. This CDR3 is built from 14 residues. V lost 5 bases, J lost 7 bases, and 8 bases stayed unmatched. Per the germline V gene, CDR1 is SGHTA and CDR2 is FQGNSA. The CDR3 protein is CASSQGGPGQPQHF. CDR3 bases: TGTGCCAGCAGCCAGGGGGGTCCAGGACAGCCCCAGCATTTT.

The chain recombines TRBV19 with TRBJ1-1; D perhaps matches TRBD1 (6 bases). Per germline, CDR1 LNHDA and CDR2 SQIVND (reference sequence). Trimming took off 6 bases at V and 5 bases at J, with 19 bases between the two ends. This CDR3 has 15 residues. CDR3 in amino acids: CASRQPTGPGTEAFF. The CDR3 DNA is TGTGCCAGTAGGCAACCGACAGGCCCGGGTACTGAAGCTTTCTTT.

A single count supports this clone. The J gene is TRBJ1-3, the V gene TRBV18, with D uncertain. The CDR3 runs to 16 residues. Trimming pared 0 bases from V and 0 bases from J, leaving 9 bases between. Germline V lookup: CDR1 KGHSH, CDR2 LQKENI. CDR3 loop: CASSPPLGASGNTIYF. The CDR3 DNA sequence: TGTGCCAGCTCACCACCCCTGGGCGCCTCTGGAAACACCATATATTTT.

This chain links TRBV10-3 with TRBJ1-2; no definite D call. The CDR3 has 15 residues. The V gene's germline CDR1 is ENHRY and CDR2 SYGVKD. The V end lost 2 bases, the J end lost 4 bases, and 14 bases lay between the germline ends. The CDR3 reads CAISEEGGSFYGYTF. The CDR3, as DNA: TGTGCCATCAGTGAGGAGGGAGGCTCTTTCTATGGCTACACCTTC.